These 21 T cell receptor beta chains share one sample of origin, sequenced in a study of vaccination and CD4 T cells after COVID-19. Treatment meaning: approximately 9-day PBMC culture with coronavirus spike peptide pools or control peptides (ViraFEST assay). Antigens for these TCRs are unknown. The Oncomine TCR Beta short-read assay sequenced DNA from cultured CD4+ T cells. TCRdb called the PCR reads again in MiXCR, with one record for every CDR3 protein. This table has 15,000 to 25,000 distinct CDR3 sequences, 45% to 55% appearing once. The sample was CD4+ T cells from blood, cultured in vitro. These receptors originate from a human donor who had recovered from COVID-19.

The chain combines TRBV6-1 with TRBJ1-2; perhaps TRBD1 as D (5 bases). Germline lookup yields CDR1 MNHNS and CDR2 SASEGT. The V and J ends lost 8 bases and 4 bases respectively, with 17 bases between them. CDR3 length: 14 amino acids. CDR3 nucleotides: TGTGCCAGCCCTACTACGCAGGGCGGCTATGGCTACACCTTC. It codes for CASPTTQGGYGYTF.

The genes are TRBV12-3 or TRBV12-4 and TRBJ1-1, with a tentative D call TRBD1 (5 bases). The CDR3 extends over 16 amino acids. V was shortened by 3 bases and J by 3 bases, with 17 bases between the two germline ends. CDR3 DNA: TGTGCCAGCAGTTTTGCTCGGGGGGTTTCGGACACTGAAGCTTTCTTT. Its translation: CASSFARGVSDTEAFF.

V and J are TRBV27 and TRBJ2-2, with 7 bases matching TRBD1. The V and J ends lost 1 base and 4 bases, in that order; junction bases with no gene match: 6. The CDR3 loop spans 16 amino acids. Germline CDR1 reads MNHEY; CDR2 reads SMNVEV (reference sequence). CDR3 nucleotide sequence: TGTGCCAGCAGTTTATACGAGGGGGCACGCACCGGGGAGCTGTTTTTT. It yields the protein CASSLYEGARTGELFF.

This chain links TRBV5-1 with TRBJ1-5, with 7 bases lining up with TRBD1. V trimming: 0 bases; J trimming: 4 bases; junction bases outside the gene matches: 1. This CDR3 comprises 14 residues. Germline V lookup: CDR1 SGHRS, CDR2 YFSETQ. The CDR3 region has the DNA TGCGCCAGCAGCTTGGAGACAGGGAATCAGCCCCAGCATTTT. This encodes CASSLETGNQPQHF.

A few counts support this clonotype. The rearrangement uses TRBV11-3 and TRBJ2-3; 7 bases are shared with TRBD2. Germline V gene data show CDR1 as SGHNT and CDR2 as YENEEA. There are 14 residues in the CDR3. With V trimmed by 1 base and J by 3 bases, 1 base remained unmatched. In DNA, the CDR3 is TGTGCCAGCAGCTTAGGGCGGGGGACAGATACGCAGTATTTT. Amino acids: CASSLGRGTDTQYF.

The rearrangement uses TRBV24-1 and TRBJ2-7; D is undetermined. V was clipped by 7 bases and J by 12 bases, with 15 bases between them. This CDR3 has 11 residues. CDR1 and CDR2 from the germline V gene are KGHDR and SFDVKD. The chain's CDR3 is CATSYGPRMYF. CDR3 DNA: TGTGCCACCAGCTACGGGCCCCGGATGTACTTC.

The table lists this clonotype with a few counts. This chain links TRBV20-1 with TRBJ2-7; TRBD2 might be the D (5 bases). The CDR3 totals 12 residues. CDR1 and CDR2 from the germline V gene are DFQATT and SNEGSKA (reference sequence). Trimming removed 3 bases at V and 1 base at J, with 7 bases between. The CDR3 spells CSASGKSYEQYF. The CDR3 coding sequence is TGCAGTGCTAGCGGGAAGTCCTACGAGCAGTACTTC.

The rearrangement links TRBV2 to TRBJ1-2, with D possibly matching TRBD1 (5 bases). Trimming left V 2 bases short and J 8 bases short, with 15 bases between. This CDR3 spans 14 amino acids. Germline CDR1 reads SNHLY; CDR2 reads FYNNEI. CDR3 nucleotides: TGTGCCAGCAGTGAACTCGAGGGGCGCGACGGCTACACCTTC. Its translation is CASSELEGRDGYTF.

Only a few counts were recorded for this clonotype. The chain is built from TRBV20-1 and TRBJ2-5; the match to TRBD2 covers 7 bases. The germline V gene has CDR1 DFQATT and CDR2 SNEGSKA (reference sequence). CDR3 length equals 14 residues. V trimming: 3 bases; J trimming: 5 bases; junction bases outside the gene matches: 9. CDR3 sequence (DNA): TGCAGTGCTAGGCTCCGGGGAGGGATTGAGACCCAGTACTTC. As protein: CSARLRGGIETQYF.

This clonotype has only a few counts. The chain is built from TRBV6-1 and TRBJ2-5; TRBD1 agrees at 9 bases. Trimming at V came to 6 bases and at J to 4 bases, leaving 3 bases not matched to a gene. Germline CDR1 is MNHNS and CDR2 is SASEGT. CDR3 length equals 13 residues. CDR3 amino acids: CASRTQGAETQYF. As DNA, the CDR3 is TGTGCCAGCAGAACACAGGGGGCAGAGACCCAGTACTTC.

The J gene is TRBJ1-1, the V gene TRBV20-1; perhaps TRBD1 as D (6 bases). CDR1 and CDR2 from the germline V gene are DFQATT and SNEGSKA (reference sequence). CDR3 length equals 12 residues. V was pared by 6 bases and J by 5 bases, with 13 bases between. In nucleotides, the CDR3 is TGCAGTGCCAGGGACACGCGGACTGAAGCTTTCTTT. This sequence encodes CSARDTRTEAFF.

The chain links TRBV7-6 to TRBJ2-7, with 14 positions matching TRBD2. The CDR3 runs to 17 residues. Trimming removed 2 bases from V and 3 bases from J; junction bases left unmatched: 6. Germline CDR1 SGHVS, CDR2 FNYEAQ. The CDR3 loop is CASSLRLAGGLNYEQYF. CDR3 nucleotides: TGTGCCAGCAGCTTAAGACTAGCGGGAGGGCTAAACTACGAGCAGTACTTC.

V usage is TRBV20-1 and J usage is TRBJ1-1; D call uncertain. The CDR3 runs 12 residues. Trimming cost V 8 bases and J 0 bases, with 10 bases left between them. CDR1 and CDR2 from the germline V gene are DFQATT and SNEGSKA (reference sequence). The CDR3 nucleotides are TGCAGTTTGGGGTATATGAACACTGAAGCTTTCTTT. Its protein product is CSLGYMNTEAFF.

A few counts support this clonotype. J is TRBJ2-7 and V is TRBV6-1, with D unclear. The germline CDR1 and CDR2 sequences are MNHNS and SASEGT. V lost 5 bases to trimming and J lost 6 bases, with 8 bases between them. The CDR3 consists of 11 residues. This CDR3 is CASSTRFEQYF. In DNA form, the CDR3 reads TGTGCCAGCAGTACCAGGTTCGAGCAGTACTTC.

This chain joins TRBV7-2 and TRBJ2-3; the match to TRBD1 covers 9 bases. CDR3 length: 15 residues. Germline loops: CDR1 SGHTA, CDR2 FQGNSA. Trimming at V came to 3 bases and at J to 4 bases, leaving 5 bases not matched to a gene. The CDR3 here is CASSFGTGRSDTQYF. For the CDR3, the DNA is TGTGCCAGCAGCTTCGGGACAGGGCGGTCAGATACGCAGTATTTT. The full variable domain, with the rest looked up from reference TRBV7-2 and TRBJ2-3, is GAGVSQSPSNKVTEKGKDVELRCDPISGHTALYWYRQSLGQGLEFLIYFQGNSAPDKSGLPSDRFSAERTGGSVSTLTIQRTQQEDSAVYLCASSFGTGRSDTQYFGPGTRLTVL.

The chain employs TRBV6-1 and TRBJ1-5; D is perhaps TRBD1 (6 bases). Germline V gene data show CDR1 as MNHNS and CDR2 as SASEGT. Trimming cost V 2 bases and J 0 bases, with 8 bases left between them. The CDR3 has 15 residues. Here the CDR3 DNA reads TGTGCCAGCAGTGAACGGGGGGCTAGCAATCAGCCCCAGCATTTT. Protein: CASSERGASNQPQHF.

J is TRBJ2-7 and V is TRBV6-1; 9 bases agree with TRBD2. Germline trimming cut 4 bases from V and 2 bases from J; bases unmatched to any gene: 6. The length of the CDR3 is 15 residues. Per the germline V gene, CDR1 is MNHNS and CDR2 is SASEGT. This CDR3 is CASSGTGGRAYEQYF. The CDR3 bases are TGTGCCAGCAGTGGAACTGGCGGGAGGGCCTACGAGCAGTACTTC.

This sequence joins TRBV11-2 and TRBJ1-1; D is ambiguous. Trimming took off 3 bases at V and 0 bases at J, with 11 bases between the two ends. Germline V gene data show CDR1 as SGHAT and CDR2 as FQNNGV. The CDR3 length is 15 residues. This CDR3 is CASSFGQNMNTEAFF. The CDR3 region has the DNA TGTGCCAGCAGCTTTGGGCAGAACATGAACACTGAAGCTTTCTTT.

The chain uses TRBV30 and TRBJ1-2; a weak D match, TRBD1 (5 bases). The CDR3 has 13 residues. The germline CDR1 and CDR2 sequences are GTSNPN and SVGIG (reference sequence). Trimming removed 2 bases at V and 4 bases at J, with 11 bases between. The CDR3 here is CAWSKGTTYGYTF. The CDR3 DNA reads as TGTGCCTGGAGTAAAGGGACTACCTATGGCTACACCTTC.

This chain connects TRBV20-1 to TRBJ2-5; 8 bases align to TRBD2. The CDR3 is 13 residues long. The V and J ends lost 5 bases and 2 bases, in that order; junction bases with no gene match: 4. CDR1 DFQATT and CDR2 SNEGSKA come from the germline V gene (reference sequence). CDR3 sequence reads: CSARLAPQETQYF. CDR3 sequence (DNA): TGCAGTGCTCGACTAGCGCCGCAAGAGACCCAGTACTTC.

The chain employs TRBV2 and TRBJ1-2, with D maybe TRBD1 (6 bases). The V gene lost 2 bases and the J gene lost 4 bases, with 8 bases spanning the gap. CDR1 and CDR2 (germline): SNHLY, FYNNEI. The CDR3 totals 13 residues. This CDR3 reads CASSESRGYGYTF. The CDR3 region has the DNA TGTGCCAGCAGTGAATCCAGGGGCTATGGCTACACCTTC.